Listed here are 10 T cell receptor beta chains from one sample, sequenced in a study of neurological immune-mediated disorders. TCRdb re-called the 5' RACE reads through MiXCR, storing one row per CDR3 protein. The table shows over 35,000 distinct CDR3 sequences, with 4.5% occurring only once. Sequenced material: PBMCs. The source of these receptors is an older woman with multiple sclerosis.

The V gene is TRBV4-1, the J gene TRBJ1-2; 9 bases fit TRBD1. CDR3 length equals 15 residues. CDR1 is MGHRA, CDR2 YSYEKL, per germline. V shed 3 bases and J 4 bases; nucleotides not matched to a gene: 6. The chain's CDR3 is CASSQGTGSTYGYTF. CDR3 bases: TGCGCCAGCAGCCAGGGGACAGGGTCGACCTATGGCTACACCTTC.

This clonotype was detected ten times or more. The chain couples TRBV18 to TRBJ2-7, with D unclear. The CDR3 loop spans 13 amino acids. Germline loops: CDR1 KGHSH, CDR2 LQKENI. With 0 bases removed from V and 2 bases from J, the gap between germline ends came to 5 bases. CDR3 sequence (DNA): TGTGCCAGCTCACCACCAAGGACCTACGAGCAGTACTTC. It yields the protein CASSPPRTYEQYF.

This clonotype was picked up many times. The CDR3 bases are TGTGCCAGCAGCTTCCACGGCGGGGGAACAGAGCAGTACTTC. Translating gives CASSFHGGGTEQYF. The rearrangement links TRBV5-4 to TRBJ2-7; TRBD2 agrees at 7 bases. The V gene end was trimmed by 2 bases and the J gene end by 7 bases; junction bases not matched to a gene: 9. CDR1 and CDR2 from the germline V gene are SGHNT and YYREEE (reference sequence). The CDR3 is 14 amino acids.

This clonotype was seen repeatedly, ten times or more. The chain has TRBV5-6 and TRBJ1-5; no clear D. Germline assignment: CDR1 SGHDT and CDR2 YYEEEE. The CDR3 loop spans 14 amino acids. V was shortened by 0 bases and J by 10 bases, with 14 bases between the two germline ends. The CDR3 region is CASSLGINLGPQHF. As DNA, the CDR3 is TGTGCCAGCAGCTTGGGGATAAACCTGGGACCCCAGCATTTT.

This clonotype was seen at least ten times. The V gene is TRBV28, the J gene TRBJ2-7; 7 nucleotides align to TRBD1. V was clipped by 2 bases and J by 2 bases; unmatched bases: 6. Germline V CDR1 and CDR2: MDHEN, SYDVKM. The CDR3 sequence is 15 residues long. The CDR3 region is CASSLTGTATYEQYF. The CDR3 DNA reads TGTGCCAGCAGTTTAACCGGGACAGCCACCTACGAGCAGTACTTC.

This clonotype came up many times. The CDR3 is CASMTSGSYNEQFF. The DNA of the CDR3 is TGTGCCAGCATGACTAGCGGGTCCTACAATGAGCAGTTCTTC. V is TRBV25-1 and J is TRBJ2-1, with 10 bases fitting TRBD2. Trimming removed 7 bases from V and 1 base from J; junction bases left unmatched: 1. This CDR3 has 14 residues. Germline V CDR1 and CDR2: MGHDK, SYGVNS.

This clonotype was picked up many times. The chain joins TRBV4-3 to TRBJ2-1; D possibly uses TRBD1 or TRBD2 (5 bases each). There are 15 residues in the CDR3. V shed 1 base and J shed 5 bases, with 12 bases lying between them. Germline CDR1 reads LGHNA; CDR2 reads YSLEER. The CDR3 nucleotides read TGCGCCAGCAGCCAAGGGCTGGGGGAAGACAATGAGCAGTTCTTC. Protein sequence: CASSQGLGEDNEQFF.

This clonotype was recorded many times. J is TRBJ2-5 and V is TRBV7-2, with no clear D. Germline lookup yields CDR1 SGHTA and CDR2 FQGNSA. CDR3 size: 14 residues. Trimming left V 5 bases short and J 2 bases short, with 12 bases between. CDR3 loop: CASSPPGAQETQYF. Here the CDR3 DNA reads TGTGCCAGCAGCCCGCCAGGAGCTCAAGAGACCCAGTACTTC. The full variable domain, its missing parts supplied by reference TRBV7-2 and TRBJ2-5, is GAGVSQSPSNKVTEKGKDVELRCDPISGHTALYWYRQSLGQGLEFLIYFQGNSAPDKSGLPSDRFSAERTGGSVSTLTIQRTQQEDSAVYLCASSPPGAQETQYFGPGTRLLVL.

This clonotype was detected ten times or more. This chain uses TRBV4-2 with TRBJ2-3, with D unclear. This CDR3 spans 15 amino acids. Trimming took off 0 bases at V and 6 bases at J, with 13 bases between the two ends. The germline V gene encodes CDR1 LGHNA and CDR2 YNFKEQ. As DNA, the CDR3 is TGTGCCAGCAGCCAAGATACAGCGACTCTGGATACGCAGTATTTT. Protein product: CASSQDTATLDTQYF.

This clonotype has a count of ten or more. The chain has TRBV20-1 and TRBJ1-3; D is undetermined. From germline, CDR1 is DFQATT and CDR2 SNEGSKA (reference sequence). The CDR3 spans 14 residues. Trimming took 1 base from V and 0 from J, leaving 7 bases between them. The CDR3 region is CSARVGSSGNTIYF. In nucleotides, the CDR3 is TGCAGTGCTAGAGTGGGGAGCTCTGGAAACACCATATATTTT.